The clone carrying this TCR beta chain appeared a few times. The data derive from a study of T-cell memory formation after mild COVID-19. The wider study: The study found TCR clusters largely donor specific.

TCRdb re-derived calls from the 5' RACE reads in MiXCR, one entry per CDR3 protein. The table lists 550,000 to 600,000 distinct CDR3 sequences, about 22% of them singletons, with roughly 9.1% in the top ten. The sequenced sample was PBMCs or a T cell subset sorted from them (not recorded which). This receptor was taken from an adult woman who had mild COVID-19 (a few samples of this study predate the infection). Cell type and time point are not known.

Written as DNA, the CDR3 is TGCAGCGTCCTGATACGGGCCCTGGGAGGTGGCTACACCTTC. This translates into CSVLIRALGGGYTF. The chain employs TRBV29-1 and TRBJ1-2; D is ambiguous. This CDR3 has 14 residues. V was clipped by 6 bases and J by 7 bases, with 21 bases between them. Germline V lookup: CDR1 SQVTM, CDR2 ANQGSEA.